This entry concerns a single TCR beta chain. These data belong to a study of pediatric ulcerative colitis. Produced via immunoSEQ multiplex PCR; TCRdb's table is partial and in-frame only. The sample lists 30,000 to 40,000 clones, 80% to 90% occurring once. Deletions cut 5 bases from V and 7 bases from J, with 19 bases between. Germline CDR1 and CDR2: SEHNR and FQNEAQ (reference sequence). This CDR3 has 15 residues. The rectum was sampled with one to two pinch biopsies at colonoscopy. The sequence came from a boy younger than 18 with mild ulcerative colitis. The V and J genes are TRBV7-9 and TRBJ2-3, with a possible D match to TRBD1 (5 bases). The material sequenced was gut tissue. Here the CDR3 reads CASSDRTHPQYTQYF. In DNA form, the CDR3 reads TGTGCCAGCAGCGATCGGACACATCCACAATATACGCAGTATTTT. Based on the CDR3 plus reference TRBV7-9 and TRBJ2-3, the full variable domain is DTGVSQNPRHKITKRGQNVTFRCDPISEHNRLYWYRQTLGQGPEFLTYFQNEAQLEKSRLLSDRFSAERPKGSFSTLEIQRTEQGDSAMYLCASSDRTHPQYTQYFGPGTRLTVL.